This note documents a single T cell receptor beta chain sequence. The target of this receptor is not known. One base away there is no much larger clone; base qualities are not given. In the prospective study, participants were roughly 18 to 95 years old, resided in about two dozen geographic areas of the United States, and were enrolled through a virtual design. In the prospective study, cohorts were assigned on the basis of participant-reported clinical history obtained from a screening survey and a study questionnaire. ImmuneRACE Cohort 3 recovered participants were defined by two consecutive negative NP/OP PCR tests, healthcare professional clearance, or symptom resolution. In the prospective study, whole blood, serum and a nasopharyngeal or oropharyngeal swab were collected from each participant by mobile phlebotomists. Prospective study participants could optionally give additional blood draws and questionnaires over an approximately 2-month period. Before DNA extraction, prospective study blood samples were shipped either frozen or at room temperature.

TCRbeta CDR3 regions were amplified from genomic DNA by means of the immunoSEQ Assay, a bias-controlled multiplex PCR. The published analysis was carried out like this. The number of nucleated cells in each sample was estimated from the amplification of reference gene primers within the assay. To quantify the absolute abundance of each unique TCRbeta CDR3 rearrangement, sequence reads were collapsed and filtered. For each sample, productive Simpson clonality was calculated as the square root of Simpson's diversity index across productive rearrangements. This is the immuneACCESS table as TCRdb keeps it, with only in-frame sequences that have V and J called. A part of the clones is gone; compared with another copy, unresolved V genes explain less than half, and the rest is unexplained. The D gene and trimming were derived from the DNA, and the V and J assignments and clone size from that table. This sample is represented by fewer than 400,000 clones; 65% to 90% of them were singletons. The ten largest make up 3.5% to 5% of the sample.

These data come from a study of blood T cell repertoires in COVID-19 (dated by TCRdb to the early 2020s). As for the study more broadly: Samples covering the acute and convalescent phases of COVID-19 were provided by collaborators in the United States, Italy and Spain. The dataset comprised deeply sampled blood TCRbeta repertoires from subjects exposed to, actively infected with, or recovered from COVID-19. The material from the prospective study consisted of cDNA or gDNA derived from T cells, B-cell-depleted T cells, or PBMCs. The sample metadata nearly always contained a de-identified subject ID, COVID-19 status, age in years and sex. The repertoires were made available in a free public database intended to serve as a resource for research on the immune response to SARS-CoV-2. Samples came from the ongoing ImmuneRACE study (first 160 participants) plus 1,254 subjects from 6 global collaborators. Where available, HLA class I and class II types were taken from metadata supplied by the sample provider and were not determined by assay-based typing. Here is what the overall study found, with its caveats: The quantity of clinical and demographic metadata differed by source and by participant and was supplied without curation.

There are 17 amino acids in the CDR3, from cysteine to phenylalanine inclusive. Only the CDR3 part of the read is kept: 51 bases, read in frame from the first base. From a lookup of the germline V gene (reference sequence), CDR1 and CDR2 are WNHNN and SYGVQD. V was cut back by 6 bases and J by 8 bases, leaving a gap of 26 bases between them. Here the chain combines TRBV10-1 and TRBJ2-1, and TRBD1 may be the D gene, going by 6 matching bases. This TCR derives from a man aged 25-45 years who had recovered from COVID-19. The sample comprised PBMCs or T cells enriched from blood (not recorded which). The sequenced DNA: TGCGCCAGCAGACCCCGGGAAGGGCAGGGGTCGATCCATGAGCAGTTCTTC. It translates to CASRPREGQGSIHEQFF.